The source of this T cell receptor (beta chain) is a study of CD8+ T cells in alopecia areata. Findings and limits, study-wide: In scalp, tofacitinib significantly decreased clonality and expanded CD8+ clones among the top 100.

The sample holds a few counts of this clone. The antigen is undetermined. Investigators isolated RNA and reverse transcribed it into cDNA to act as the sequencing template. Libraries were prepared by immunoSEQ multiplex PCR; TCRdb keeps only in-frame clonotypes and omits some of them. This sample has about 150,000 clones, with 55% to 75% found just once. Germline V gene sequence: CDR1 GTSNPN, CDR2 SVGIG (reference sequence). Trimming shortened V by 4 bases and J by 5 bases, and 12 bases separated the two germline ends. The CDR3 has 14 residues. Indicated treatment: oral pan-JAK inhibitor, 5-10 mg twice daily.

The chain links TRBV30 to TRBJ1-6, with unresolved D. Material: CD4+ T cells sorted from blood, obtained at week 4, from a patient treated with tofacitinib. The source of this sequence is a human donor with alopecia areata. CDR3 sequence: CAWTGPSNNSPLHF. The CDR3 DNA is TGTGCCTGGACTGGGCCCAGCAATAATTCACCCCTCCACTTT.